This T cell receptor beta chain was captured in a study of blood T cells in healthy people across ages. This clonotype was recorded a few times. Antigen specificity is unknown. Study outcomes and limitations: Both naive CD4+ cell counts and diversity were greater in long-lived donors than in aged donors.

The CDR3 is made up of 17 amino acids. Looked up from germline, CDR1 is MGHRA and CDR2 is YSYEKL. V was shortened by 1 base and J by 4 bases, with 19 bases between the two germline ends. Sample-barcoded 5' priming and a J-beta primer mix drove a second PCR of about 6 to 12 cycles. Each cDNA molecule, via a template-switch adaptor with 12 random nucleotides, was tagged. TCRdb re-analysed the 5' RACE reads in MiXCR, keeping a single row per CDR3 protein. The table lists around 1,000,000 distinct CDR3 sequences, under 30% of them singletons. These data also featured in a second study, about T cells of mothers and their children. That source notes: Related pairs of mothers and children showed slightly higher, non-significant overlap versus unrelated pairs.

Sequencing input: blood. The rearrangement links TRBV4-1 to TRBJ1-1, with a weak D call TRBD1 (5 bases). The receptor was derived from a girl aged 2 to 9 in good health. CDR3: CASSQVLDPGTSTEAFF. CDR3 nucleotides: TGCGCCAGCAGCCAAGTTCTCGACCCCGGGACGAGCACTGAAGCTTTCTTT.